What follows describes a single TCR beta chain. Its target is unknown. This sample is part of a study of cytomegalovirus exposure and HLA in healthy donors. Whole-study findings and limits: It was reported that the classifier diagnosed cytomegalovirus status with high specificity and sensitivity in both the original and validation cohorts. When the data were analyzed later, several of the most significant clusters appeared to be linked to common viral pathogens.

Looked up from germline, CDR1 is PRHDT and CDR2 is FYEKMQ (reference sequence). V trimming: 2 bases; J trimming: 6 bases; junction bases outside the gene matches: 12. The CDR3 totals 16 residues. PCR was performed using 60 Vbeta and 13 Jbeta primers. The method was immunoSEQ multiplex PCR; TCRdb's version includes in-frame clones alone and lacks a portion of them. The sample has some 130,000 clones; approximately 79% are singletons. Sequenced input: PBMCs. This chain joins TRBV13 and TRBJ1-2, with 7 bases identical to TRBD1. This TCR derives from a man aged 18 to 35 in good health and CMV-seronegative. Here the CDR3 DNA reads TGTGCCAGCAGCTTACCTCCGGCGGAGGGGGCACATGGCTACACCTTC. Translated: CASSLPPAEGAHGYTF.